The 8 T cell receptor beta chains reported below all come from one sample, sequenced in a study of tumor-infiltrating lymphocytes in primary liver carcinoma. Unsorted bulk tissue (roughly 17-32 mg) underwent RNA and DNA co-extraction. Total RNA (around 500 ng) served as template for TCR beta cDNA synthesis primed by a constant-region primer. Modified slightly, ARM-PCR produced TCR beta libraries over three nested multiplex PCR rounds. The two initial PCR rounds, around 11 cycles each, used TRBV1-TRBV30 forward and C-beta reverse primers. TCRdb fed the multiplex PCR reads into MiXCR, producing one record per CDR3 protein. The profile shows about 37,000 distinct CDR3 sequences, roughly 77% of them singletons. The sequenced material came from tumor-adjacent normal liver tissue. These TCRs come from a middle-aged man with primary liver carcinoma and hepatitis B virus infection.

This clonotype was counted between two and nine times. One end of the junction does not line up with germline, which may come from a read error. The chain recombines TRBV14 with TRBJ2-2; perhaps TRBD1 as D (6 bases). The CDR3 has 16 amino acids. Germline CDR1 SGHDN, CDR2 FVKESK. This chain's CDR3 is CASSQGTRDPTGELFF. In DNA, the CDR3 is TGTGCTAGCAGCCAGGGGACAAGGGACCCCACCGGGGAGCTGTTTTTT.

A note on this clonotype: Relative to the germline gene, one junction end is altered; a read error may explain this. The J gene is TRBJ2-2, the V gene TRBV29-1; a possible D gene is TRBD2 (5 bases). The CDR3 totals 14 residues. The germline V gene encodes CDR1 SQVTM and CDR2 ANQGSEA. The CDR3 nucleotides are TGCGGCGCAAAACTAGAATTAAACACCGGGGAGTTGTTTTTT. As protein: CGAKLELNTGELFF.

As to this clonotype: This may arise from a read error, as a much more abundant clone is one base away. The V call is TRBV19, the J call TRBJ2-7; 7 bases align to TRBD2. J was trimmed by 6 bases and V by 8 bases; bases with no gene match: 13. Germline CDR1 and CDR2: LNHDA and SQIVND (reference sequence). The CDR3 is made up of 14 amino acids. CDR3 residues: CASAPVGLETEQYF. DNA for the CDR3: TGTGCCAGTGCACCAGTCGGACTAGAGACCGAGCAGTACTTC.

Note on this clonotype: The junction shows a germline mismatch at one end, possibly a read error. The chain is built from TRBV6-2 or TRBV6-3 and TRBJ2-5, with D uncertain. CDR3 length: 15 residues. Germline assignment: CDR1 MNHEY and CDR2 SVGEGT. The CDR3 is CASSHSIGKKETQCF. DNA of the CDR3: TGTGCCAGCAGTCACTCGATTGGGAAAAAAGAGACCCAGTGCTTC.

This clonotype has just one count. An end of the junction does not agree with germline; a read error may underlie this. The J gene is TRBJ2-3, the V gene TRBV29-1, with D perhaps TRBD2 (6 bases). The CDR3 extends over 12 amino acids. Germline CDR1 and CDR2: SQVTM and ANQGSEA. The CDR3 loop reads CGVMLGGDTQYF. CDR3 nucleotides: TGCGGCGTCATGTTGGGGGGAGATACACAGTATTTT.

The chain is built from TRBV11-2 and TRBJ2-7; D call uncertain. The CDR3 loop spans 13 amino acids. V lost 0 bases to trimming and J lost 6 bases, with 9 bases between them. Looked up from germline, CDR1 is SGHAT and CDR2 is FQNNGV. The chain's CDR3 is CASSLDLGFEQYF. Written as DNA, the CDR3 is TGTGCCAGCAGCTTAGATCTTGGGTTCGAGCAGTACTTC.

This clonotype has a count of ten or more. V usage is TRBV2 and J usage is TRBJ2-1, with 7 bases aligning to TRBD1. J was trimmed by 8 bases and V by 4 bases; bases with no gene match: 5. The germline V gene has CDR1 SNHLY and CDR2 FYNNEI. There are 13 residues in the CDR3. CDR3 amino acids: CASSASRGHEQFF. CDR3 nucleotides: TGTGCCAGCAGTGCTTCGAGGGGGCATGAGCAGTTCTTC.

For this clonotype: One end of the junction does not line up with germline, which may come from a read error. This chain connects TRBV7-9 to TRBJ2-1; TRBD2 agrees at 14 bases. The germline gives CDR1 SEHNR, CDR2 FQNEAQ (reference sequence). This CDR3 contains 16 residues. The DNA for the CDR3 is TGTGCCAGGAGCTTCTGGGGACTAGCGGGGGTTCCTGAGCAGTTCTTC. Amino acids: CARSFWGLAGVPEQFF.